This is a list of T cell receptor beta chains from one sample in a study of T cells after yellow fever vaccination. One entry per CDR3 protein, called by TCRdb with MiXCR from the 5' RACE reads. This repertoire shows about 300,000 distinct CDR3 sequences, roughly 7% found once; its top ten account for around 17%. Sequences were derived from PBMCs, sampled 45 days after the first yellow fever vaccination. Receptor source: a man younger than 35 who received the YFV17D yellow fever vaccine. Both conserved end residues are part of each CDR3. Each record gives: D gene, V gene, CDR3 length, CDR3 protein. The D gene is left open where the match is weak.

. TRBV4-1 14 CASSQADAGNTIYF
. TRBV7-6 15 CASSLVGRVGDEQYF
TRBD2 TRBV5-1 19 CASSLAPGGGGLQTDTQYF
. TRBV4-2 14 CASSQTDHTGELFF
. TRBV15 13 CATSRDFAGTRDF
. TRBV2 16 CASSGTDHLYQETQYF
. TRBV21-1 17 CASRKFGTVNRQETQYF
. TRBV27 13 CASSLYRATEAFF
. TRBV7-2 14 CASSLARLADTQYF
. TRBV6-2/TRBV6-3 16 CASTLLGGAFYNEQFF
TRBD1 TRBV7-2 16 CASSLVGTGAKALYTF
TRBD1 TRBV5-1 16 CASSLAPGTGHNEQFF
. TRBV5-1 15 CASKVGTSSYNEQFF
. TRBV7-9 14 CASSLETTVDTQYF
. TRBV6-1 14 CASSRTDQNTEAFF
. TRBV6-5 15 CASSSWTEMNTEAFF
TRBD2 TRBV5-1 14 CASSSASGAYEQFF
. TRBV6-5 13 CASSYLEGDTIYF
. TRBV10-3 14 CAIGAGRWDTEAFF
. TRBV2 10 CAGGRETQYF
. TRBV28 17 CASSPPRQSSYNSPLHF
TRBD2 TRBV11-2 17 CASSLTNGGAIGETQYF
TRBD1 TRBV6-4 16 CASSGRQGANTGELFF
. TRBV12-3/TRBV12-4 13 CASSFPGENTQYF
. TRBV28 14 CASSGPIDYYEQYF
TRBD2 TRBV11-1 18 CASSSTLTSGGITDTQYF
. TRBV7-2 15 CASSLIQGRDTEAFF
TRBD1 TRBV12-3/TRBV12-4 15 CASSKGGQAAYGYTF
. TRBV21-1 17 CASSKVMPGQVNEKLFF
. TRBV20-1 13 CSAIVLRPYEQFF
. TRBV9 17 CASSARPYGQYQETQYF
TRBD1 TRBV7-3 15 CASSNSGGHQETQYF
. TRBV3-1 16 CASSQEGIKSYNEQFF
. TRBV7-6 14 CASSAGTGGSEQFF
TRBD1 TRBV5-1 16 CASSLNPQGANYGYTF
. TRBV7-2 15 CASSLVGRTNYGYTF
. TRBV20-1 13 CSARDRARNEQFF
. TRBV24-1 15 CATSLSGEADEKLFF
. TRBV7-2 15 CASTLGGLSNQPQHF
TRBD2 TRBV5-5 15 CASRLAGSSYNEQFF
. TRBV29-1 16 CSVETGGLSGANVLTF